The 32 T cell receptor beta chains below all came from one sample that was sequenced in a study of shared clonotypes between healthy human individuals. Terminally differentiated effector memory CD45RA+ cells were left out of the naive CD8 fraction, which was CD45RO-negative and positively selected for CCR7. TCRdb's copy holds only in-frame clones and misses some; the assay was immunoSEQ multiplex PCR. The sample lists roughly 2 million clones; just under 95% were seen once. The sequenced sample was naive CD8+ T cells sorted from blood. The receptors were sampled from a man aged 18 to 29 in good health.

The chain is built from TRBV6-1 and TRBJ2-7, with D hard to call. Germline V CDR1 and CDR2: MNHNS, SASEGT. V shed 2 bases and J shed 5 bases, with 16 bases lying between them. The CDR3 covers 15 residues. The chain's CDR3 is CASSEPLASLDEQYF. CDR3 nucleotide sequence: TGTGCCAGCAGTGAACCCCTGGCTAGTTTGGACGAGCAGTACTTC.

This clone was seen a single time. The chain combines TRBV20-1 with TRBJ2-7; D is ambiguous. The length of the CDR3 is 11 residues. Trimming cost V 5 bases and J 3 bases, with 8 bases left between them. From germline, CDR1 is DFQATT and CDR2 SNEGSKA (reference sequence). CDR3 residues: CSAELGYEQYF. The CDR3 coding sequence is TGCAGTGCTGAGCTCGGCTACGAGCAGTACTTC.

The rearrangement links TRBV9 to TRBJ2-6, with a possible D match to TRBD2 (6 bases). The germline CDR1 and CDR2 sequences are SGDLS and YYNGEE. The germline V and J ends were trimmed by 3 bases and 0 bases, with 13 bases remaining between them. The CDR3 runs to 17 residues. The CDR3 reads CASSGPLASSGANVLTF. CDR3 nucleotides: TGTGCCAGCAGCGGTCCTCTAGCGAGCTCTGGGGCCAACGTCCTGACTTTC.

The chain combines TRBV9 with TRBJ1-1, with D tentatively TRBD1 (6 bases). The germline V gene has CDR1 SGDLS and CDR2 YYNGEE. The CDR3 has 15 residues. Between the trimmed V and J ends, which lost 3 bases and 5 bases, there was a span of 17 bases. CDR3 sequence: CASSGAWGQGTEAFF. CDR3 DNA: TGTGCCAGCAGCGGCGCATGGGGGCAAGGGACTGAAGCTTTCTTT.

This clone came up once. This chain connects TRBV7-3 to TRBJ2-2; no firm D call. The V gene lost 5 bases and the J gene lost 0 bases, with 7 bases spanning the gap. The CDR3 runs 14 residues. In germline, CDR1 is SGHTA, CDR2 FQGTGA. The CDR3 loop reads CASSPSPNTGELFF. In DNA, the CDR3 is TGTGCCAGCAGCCCGAGCCCGAACACCGGGGAGCTGTTTTTT.

This chain links TRBV25-1 with TRBJ2-5, with 11 bases matching TRBD1. The CDR3 runs 17 residues. The V gene's germline CDR1 is MGHDK and CDR2 SYGVNS. With V trimmed by 1 base and J by 4 bases, 8 bases remained unmatched. The chain's CDR3 is CASSEWIGQGAGETQYF. Written as DNA, the CDR3 is TGTGCCAGCAGTGAATGGATCGGACAGGGGGCGGGAGAGACCCAGTACTTC.

The gene calls are TRBV27 and TRBJ2-7; D is unresolved. CDR1 and CDR2 (germline): MNHEY, SMNVEV (reference sequence). V was cut by 0 bases and J by 7 bases, with 13 bases left in between. This CDR3 has 14 amino acids. CDR3 sequence: CASSLSITGVEQYF. The CDR3 bases are TGTGCCAGCAGTTTATCGATAACTGGGGTAGAGCAGTACTTC.

The V and J genes are TRBV5-6 and TRBJ2-1; 8 bases map to TRBD2. Looked up from germline, CDR1 is SGHDT and CDR2 is YYEEEE. This CDR3 spans 15 amino acids. The junction had 3 bases not matched to a gene; V was cut back by 0 bases and J by 4 bases. CDR3: CASSLGLAPYNEQFF. The CDR3 DNA is TGTGCCAGCAGCTTGGGACTAGCGCCTTACAATGAGCAGTTCTTC. The full variable domain, in which reference TRBV5-6 and TRBJ2-1 provide the parts outside the CDR3, is DAGVTQSPTHLIKTRGQQVTLRCSPKSGHDTVSWYQQALGQGPQFIFQYYEEEERQRGNFPDRFSGHQFPNYSSELNVNALLLGDSALYLCASSLGLAPYNEQFFGPGTRLTVL.

In its sample, this clone was seen a few times. The V gene is TRBV7-2, the J gene TRBJ2-5; D is perhaps TRBD1 (5 bases). V was shortened by 4 bases and J by 5 bases, with 14 bases between the two germline ends. This CDR3 comprises 14 residues. Per germline, CDR1 SGHTA and CDR2 FQGNSA. The CDR3 DNA follows: TGTGCCAGCAGCTCAGGGTTAGCTCTTGAGACCCAGTACTTC. Translated, it gives CASSSGLALETQYF.

The rearrangement uses TRBV10-2 and TRBJ2-3; possibly TRBD2 for D (6 bases). There are 11 residues in the CDR3. Trimming stripped 0 bases from V and 11 bases from J, with 6 bases between. Per germline, CDR1 WSHSY and CDR2 SAAADI. DNA for the CDR3: TGCGCCAGCAGTGAGTCGGGACTGCAGTATTTT. Protein: CASSESGLQYF.

This clone was detected only once. This chain links TRBV28 with TRBJ1-2; D gene uncertain. CDR3 size: 15 residues. Germline V lookup: CDR1 MDHEN, CDR2 SYDVKM. V dropped 5 bases and J dropped 0 bases, with 13 bases sitting between them. CDR3 sequence: CASSPDLQSNYGYTF. CDR3 in DNA: TGTGCCAGCAGTCCCGACCTACAGTCTAACTATGGCTACACCTTC.

This chain connects TRBV7-9 to TRBJ2-3; 9 bases are shared with TRBD1. The length of the CDR3 is 15 residues. Germline V gives CDR1 SEHNR, CDR2 FQNEAQ (reference sequence). V trimming: 0 bases; J trimming: 6 bases; junction bases outside the gene matches: 4. The CDR3 spells CASSLADRGWDTQYF. Here the CDR3 DNA reads TGTGCCAGCAGCTTAGCGGACAGGGGCTGGGATACGCAGTATTTT.

Remarks on this clone: Distinct nucleotide sequences in the sample also encode this CDR3. This chain links TRBV29-1 with TRBJ2-3, with D uncertain. Germline-derived CDR1 and CDR2 are SQVTM and ANQGSEA. Trimming removed 6 bases from V and 6 bases from J, with 4 bases in between. This CDR3 is built from 9 residues. CDR3 sequence reads: CSVGDTQYF. CDR3 in DNA: TGCAGCGTCGGGGATACGCAGTATTTT.

The genes are TRBV7-2 and TRBJ2-7; tentative D call: TRBD2 (6 bases). V lost 4 bases, J lost 3 bases, and 13 bases lay in between. Germline V lookup: CDR1 SGHTA, CDR2 FQGNSA. This CDR3 has 14 residues. The CDR3 reads CASSYRGEDYEQYF. CDR3 coding DNA: TGTGCCAGCAGCTATCGAGGGGAGGACTACGAGCAGTACTTC.

Comments on this clone: One end of the junction does not line up with germline, which may come from a read error. J is TRBJ2-3 and V is TRBV29-1, with a tentative D call TRBD1 (6 bases). Per the germline V gene, CDR1 is SQVTM and CDR2 is ANQGSEA. The CDR3 has 15 amino acids. As DNA, the CDR3 is TGCAGCGTCGAAGGGACATGGTCAGCCTCAGATACGCAGTATTTT. Translating it yields CSVEGTWSASDTQYF.

The chain recombines TRBV27 with TRBJ1-5, with D possibly being TRBD1 (5 bases). V was pared by 4 bases and J by 3 bases, with 22 bases between. The CDR3 is 18 amino acids. CDR1 and CDR2 (germline): MNHEY, SMNVEV (reference sequence). CDR3 in DNA: TGTGCCAGCAGTTACCTTCAGGGAACGGGTCTGGTCAATCAGCCCCAGCATTTT. Translation: CASSYLQGTGLVNQPQHF.

The chain carries TRBV28 and TRBJ1-2; unclear D gene. Per germline, CDR1 MDHEN and CDR2 SYDVKM. The CDR3 is 15 amino acids. Trimming shortened V by 2 bases and J by 2 bases, and 12 bases separated the two germline ends. The CDR3: CASSLAWTVNYGYTF. The CDR3 DNA reads as TGTGCCAGCAGTTTAGCCTGGACGGTAAACTATGGCTACACCTTC.

The chain combines TRBV9 with TRBJ1-1, with D perhaps TRBD1 (6 bases). CDR1 is SGDLS and CDR2 is YYNGEE in the germline V gene. This CDR3 comprises 12 residues. V lost 3 bases and J lost 6, with 9 bases in between. The DNA for the CDR3 is TGTGCCAGCAGCGCTTACAGGGCTGAAGCTTTCTTT. Encoded protein: CASSAYRAEAFF. The complete variable domain, with remaining parts taken from reference TRBV9 and TRBJ1-1, reads DSGVTQTPKHLITATGQRVTLRCSPRSGDLSVYWYQQSLDQGLQFLIQYYNGEERAKGNILERFSAQQFPDLHSELNLSSLELGDSALYFCASSAYRAEAFFGQGTRLTVV.

The chain couples TRBV7-9 to TRBJ2-3; 10 bases align to TRBD2. The ends lost 4 bases at V and 6 bases at J; junction bases unmatched: 16. Germline CDR1 SEHNR, CDR2 FQNEAQ (reference sequence). The CDR3 consists of 18 residues. The CDR3 protein is CASSSPQNLAGDMDTQYF. CDR3 bases: TGTGCCAGCAGCTCCCCGCAGAATCTAGCGGGAGATATGGATACGCAGTATTTT.

The V and J genes are TRBV11-2 and TRBJ2-7; the match to TRBD2 covers 14 bases. CDR3 length: 17 amino acids. The V gene's germline CDR1 is SGHAT and CDR2 FQNNGV. J was trimmed by 4 bases and V by 1 base; bases with no gene match: 6. This CDR3 reads CASSLVGTSGSSYEQYF. The CDR3, as DNA: TGTGCCAGCAGCTTAGTTGGGACTAGCGGGAGTTCTTACGAGCAGTACTTC.

The chain joins TRBV25-1 to TRBJ2-1; perhaps TRBD1 as D (6 bases). V gave up 4 bases and J gave up 0 bases, with 16 bases separating them. CDR1 MGHDK and CDR2 SYGVNS come from the germline V gene. CDR3 length: 17 amino acids. CDR3 nucleotide sequence: TGTGCCAGCAGTGGAGGCCCAGGGGACGGCTCCTACAATGAGCAGTTCTTC. Its protein product is CASSGGPGDGSYNEQFF.

A word on this clone: The same CDR3 also results from other DNA sequences found in this sample. The chain has TRBV5-4 and TRBJ2-7; D not certain. Trimming stripped 1 base from V and 4 bases from J, with 6 bases between. CDR3 length: 12 residues. The V gene's germline CDR1 is SGHNT and CDR2 YYREEE (reference sequence). The DNA of the CDR3 is TGTGCCAGCAGCTTGAGGTCTTACGAGCAGTACTTC. Protein sequence: CASSLRSYEQYF.

In this sample, this clone turned up once. The chain employs TRBV4-1 and TRBJ2-7; D remains ambiguous. The germline gives CDR1 MGHRA, CDR2 YSYEKL. V shed 0 bases and J shed 3 bases, with 9 bases lying between them. The CDR3 runs to 14 residues. CDR3 residues: CASSQEDTNYEQYF. CDR3 nucleotides: TGCGCCAGCAGCCAAGAAGATACTAACTACGAGCAGTACTTC.

This clone was picked up one time. CDR3 residues: CASSGLAGGSGNEQFF. CDR3 nucleotides: TGTGCCAGCAGTGGACTAGCGGGAGGGTCGGGGAATGAGCAGTTCTTC. This rearrangement joins TRBV6-1 to TRBJ2-1; 14 nucleotides align to TRBD2. The V segment lost 4 bases and the J segment 7 bases; nucleotides outside the gene matches: 6. The germline V gene encodes CDR1 MNHNS and CDR2 SASEGT. CDR3 length: 16 amino acids.

This clone was found once. This chain joins TRBV2 and TRBJ2-2; 10 nucleotides align to TRBD2. Unmatched junction bases numbered 12, after V lost 4 bases and J lost 7 bases. CDR1 SNHLY and CDR2 FYNNEI come from the germline V gene. This CDR3 comprises 17 residues. CDR3 nucleotides: TGTGCCAGCAGTGCCGGGAGCGGGAGGGGACGGAGCGGGGAGCTGTTTTTT. Translation: CASSAGSGRGRSGELFF.

The chain links TRBV9 to TRBJ1-2; weak D call: TRBD1 (5 bases). The V end lost 1 base, the J end lost 5 bases, and 12 bases lay between the germline ends. From germline, CDR1 is SGDLS and CDR2 YYNGEE. The CDR3 is 14 amino acids. CDR3 nucleotides: TGTGCCAGCAGCGTATCTGACAGTACTTATGGCTACACCTTC. It codes for CASSVSDSTYGYTF.

As concerns this clone: The junction shows a germline mismatch at one end, possibly a read error. The gene calls are TRBV7-7 and TRBJ1-2; weak D call: TRBD1 (5 bases). Germline V gene sequence: CDR1 SSHAT, CDR2 FNYEAQ (reference sequence). CDR3 size: 14 residues. The CDR3 DNA sequence: TGTGCTAGCAGCTTAGCTGGGGGACTCTATGGCTACACCTTC. Its protein product is CASSLAGGLYGYTF.

The genes are TRBV28 and TRBJ2-2; TRBD2 aligns across 10 bases. V trimming: 3 bases; J trimming: 5 bases; junction bases outside the gene matches: 3. Germline V gene data show CDR1 as MDHEN and CDR2 as SYDVKM. There are 15 residues in the CDR3. The CDR3 sequence is CASSFLAGETGELFF. The CDR3, as DNA: TGTGCCAGCAGTTTCCTAGCGGGAGAGACCGGGGAGCTGTTTTTT.

Comment on this clone: This CDR3 is also generated by other DNA sequences in the sample. The chain carries TRBV7-9 and TRBJ2-7; D unresolved. CDR1 is SEHNR, CDR2 FQNEAQ, per germline (reference sequence). CDR3 length: 12 residues. The V end was cut by 5 bases, the J end by 0 bases, with 5 bases between. The CDR3 DNA reads TGTGCCAGCAGCCCTCGCTCCTACGAGCAGTACTTC. Residues: CASSPRSYEQYF.

This clone is a singleton in its sample. The J gene is TRBJ1-5, the V gene TRBV6-1, with D unclear. V lost 3 bases and J lost 0, with 9 bases in between. Germline values: CDR1 MNHNS, CDR2 SASEGT. This CDR3 has 15 residues. The CDR3 loop reads CASSDWQNSNQPQHF. CDR3 DNA sequence: TGTGCCAGCAGTGATTGGCAGAATAGCAATCAGCCCCAGCATTTT.

The chain has TRBV6-5 and TRBJ2-3; 9 bases are a match to TRBD1. Germline V gene data show CDR1 as MNHEY and CDR2 as SVGAGI. V was pared by 6 bases and J by 7 bases, with 11 bases of the junction left unmatched. The CDR3 is 15 amino acids. CDR3 region: CASRGSGTGLNTQYF. The DNA of the CDR3 is TGTGCCAGCAGAGGGTCGGGGACAGGGTTGAATACGCAGTATTTT.

The chain carries TRBV5-1 and TRBJ2-1; TRBD1 matches 7 bases. Germline CDR1 and CDR2: SGHRS and YFSETQ. The CDR3 runs 18 residues. V shed 4 bases, J shed 8 bases, and the junction held 21 bases outside the gene matches. CDR3 protein: CASSPEPQDRVGIHEQFF. DNA for the CDR3: TGCGCCAGCAGCCCAGAACCGCAAGACAGGGTGGGCATCCATGAGCAGTTCTTC.